These T cell receptor beta chains were read from a single sample in a study of vaccination and CD4 T cells after COVID-19. The antigens these receptors bind are not known. TCRdb fed the PCR reads into MiXCR, producing one record per CDR3 protein. The data hold roughly 15,000 distinct CDR3 sequences, with approximately 58% observed a single time. The source material was CD4+ T cells from blood, cultured in vitro, sampled after SARS-CoV-2 vaccination. The receptors were gathered from a human donor who had recovered from COVID-19. CDR3s include the opening cysteine and the closing phenylalanine or tryptophan. A D gene is named only where the DNA matches it firmly. For some rows the clone size is stated as once, few or many, or as a class when expanded; others skip it.

abundance | d_gene | j_gene | v_gene | CDR3aa
. | . | TRBJ1-1 | TRBV15 | CATSRAFATEAFF
. | TRBD2 | TRBJ2-5 | TRBV6-2/TRBV6-3 | CASSSLAGDVGTQYF
. | . | TRBJ1-1 | TRBV29-1 | CSVEVEGQGWYRNTEAFF
. | . | TRBJ1-2 | TRBV5-1 | CASSLGLRAENGYTF
. | . | TRBJ1-1 | TRBV20-1 | CSAREGTRPNTEAFF
. | . | TRBJ1-3 | TRBV20-1 | CSAIPGVGAGGNTIYF
few | TRBD1 | TRBJ1-2 | TRBV5-1 | CASSGGTGSPNYGYTF
few | . | TRBJ1-6 | TRBV6-1 | CASSEAGQPNSPLHF
few | . | TRBJ1-5 | TRBV6-2/TRBV6-3 | CASSHGQPQHF
. | TRBD1 | TRBJ2-3 | TRBV5-4 | CASSLTGGMKDTQYF
few | . | TRBJ1-3 | TRBV20-1 | CSAPPITGTTSGNTIYF
. | . | TRBJ1-6 | TRBV30 | CASTSRGSPLHF
. | TRBD2 | TRBJ2-7 | TRBV7-2 | CASSPGLAGVYEQYF
. | . | TRBJ1-2 | TRBV12-3/TRBV12-4 | CASRLWAQGGEGYTF
. | . | TRBJ1-1 | TRBV19 | CASSILRGANEAFF
. | . | TRBJ1-5 | TRBV20-1 | CSAREPEGRYQPQHF
few | . | TRBJ1-6 | TRBV20-1 | CSARRSIDNSPLHF
. | . | TRBJ1-2 | TRBV7-9 | CASSLLGYGNYGYTF
. | TRBD2 | TRBJ2-3 | TRBV20-1 | CSAKTSGRAGGTDTQYF
. | . | TRBJ1-5 | TRBV6-1 | CASSASGAGQPQHF
. | TRBD1 | TRBJ1-1 | TRBV6-2/TRBV6-3 | CASSQTGRTEAFF
. | . | TRBJ1-1 | TRBV12-3/TRBV12-4 | CASSGRGRTEAFF
few | . | TRBJ2-5 | TRBV5-4 | CASSLDPIQETQYF
. | . | TRBJ2-5 | TRBV4-3 | CASSQDPGELETQYF
. | . | TRBJ2-6 | TRBV6-2/TRBV6-3 | CASTANPRQTGANVLTF
. | . | TRBJ1-5 | TRBV28 | CASRSTAGQPQHF
few | . | TRBJ1-1 | TRBV20-1 | CSARASRMNTEAFF
. | TRBD1 | TRBJ2-3 | TRBV29-1 | CSVEDLGTGGPDTQYF
. | TRBD2 | TRBJ2-3 | TRBV7-2 | CASSGSGGAGVDTQYF
. | . | TRBJ1-1 | TRBV29-1 | CSVDRGGSEAFF
. | . | TRBJ2-7 | TRBV30 | CALRGWGAVYEQYF
few | TRBD1 | TRBJ1-6 | TRBV5-4 | CASSQDRGNSPLHF
few | . | TRBJ1-1 | TRBV19 | CASRPNRAGNTEAFF
. | . | TRBJ1-1 | TRBV6-1 | CASTREFLPEAFF
. | . | TRBJ1-1 | TRBV6-5 | CASSFKTVGKTEAFF
few | . | TRBJ1-2 | TRBV7-2 | CASSLDTRPRANYGYTF
few | TRBD1 | TRBJ1-5 | TRBV20-1 | CSAMGAGGRSNQPQHF
. | . | TRBJ1-6 | TRBV6-2/TRBV6-3 | CASSPPNRPLHF
. | TRBD2 | TRBJ2-2 | TRBV20-1 | CSASDPAGKNTGELFF
. | TRBD2 | TRBJ2-1 | TRBV20-1 | CSATRAGVSYNEQFF
. | . | TRBJ1-2 | TRBV7-2 | CASSYLGGTGTIYGYTF
. | TRBD1 | TRBJ2-1 | TRBV6-2/TRBV6-3 | CASSRTRDRSSYNEQFF
few | TRBD1 | TRBJ1-5 | TRBV12-3/TRBV12-4 | CASSLDRGWQPQHF
. | TRBD1 | TRBJ1-2 | TRBV4-3 | CASSHRTGDGYTF
. | . | TRBJ1-3 | TRBV7-2 | CASSLGTLRNTIYF
. | . | TRBJ1-1 | TRBV2 | CASIRENTEAFF
. | TRBD2 | TRBJ2-5 | TRBV20-1 | CSATSGRAFETQYF
. | TRBD1 | TRBJ1-1 | TRBV6-4 | CASSEARGTEAFF
. | . | TRBJ1-2 | TRBV20-1 | CSARDIRVAGYGYTF
. | . | TRBJ1-2 | TRBV6-2/TRBV6-3 | CASSYGNRISF
. | . | TRBJ1-3 | TRBV27 | CASRASGNTIYF
. | . | TRBJ1-3 | TRBV6-2/TRBV6-3 | CASRQGGGNTIYF
. | . | TRBJ1-6 | TRBV2 | CASRPQDSYNSPLHF
few | . | TRBJ1-2 | TRBV27 | CASRSGASIYGYTF
. | . | TRBJ1-1 | TRBV6-1 | CASRSGAEAFF
. | . | TRBJ2-1 | TRBV20-1 | CSAYPRLSGGYFDEQFF
. | . | TRBJ1-2 | TRBV10-3 | CAISESGRGRLYGYTF
few | . | TRBJ2-7 | TRBV10-3 | CAISESQGGSSEQYF
. | . | TRBJ1-2 | TRBV7-2 | CASSLWETRAGYTF
. | . | TRBJ1-3 | TRBV5-6 | CASSPIGQGNTIYF